Listed below are T cell receptor beta chains from one sample, sequenced in a study of blood T cell repertoires in COVID-19. Here immunoSEQ multiplex PCR was the method, and the copy in TCRdb shows in-frame clones only, minus some. The sample records over 200,000 clones, about 68% being singletons. Sequenced material: peripheral blood. These receptors all stem from a woman of 80 years or more with acute or convalescent COVID-19. CDR3s include the opening cysteine and the closing phenylalanine or tryptophan. Each record gives: J gene, V gene, clone size, D gene, CDR3 DNA, CDR3 protein. D genes are given only for firm matches. A clone size is listed for some rows: how often the clone was seen (once, few, many), or a class if it is expanded.

>TRBJ2-1|TRBV14|-|TRBD2
TGTGCCAGCAGTTTGACATCCCCAGCGGGAGCATTCTTC
CASSLTSPAGAFF
>TRBJ2-1|TRBV19|-|TRBD1
TGTGCCAGTAGTACTGACAGGGGAGGCGGTGAGCAGTTCTTC
CASSTDRGGGEQFF
>TRBJ1-3|TRBV10-3|once|TRBD1
TGTGCCATCAGTGAGAACCCGGACAGGACGGGAAACACCATATATTTT
CAISENPDRTGNTIYF
>TRBJ2-2|TRBV3-1/TRBV3-2|few|-
TGTGCCAGCAGCCCCTACAGGACGAACACCGGGGAGCTGTTTTTT
CASSPYRTNTGELFF
>TRBJ2-1|TRBV20-1|-|TRBD2
TGCAGTGCTAGTGTGGCTAGCGGATACAATGAGCAGTTCTTC
CSASVASGYNEQFF
>TRBJ2-6|TRBV6-2/TRBV6-3|-|-
TGTGCCAGCAGTTACGGGGGGGCCGGGGCCAACGTCCTGACTTTC
CASSYGGAGANVLTF
>TRBJ2-5|TRBV5-1|-|TRBD2
TGCGCCAGCAGCTTGGAGGGACTAGCGGGGAGAACAGGCCAAGAGACCCAGTACTTC
CASSLEGLAGRTGQETQYF
>TRBJ1-6|TRBV7-2|few|-
TGTGCCAGCAGCTTAGGAGCCTCTGGTGCTAATTCACCCCTCCACTTT
CASSLGASGANSPLHF
>TRBJ2-5|TRBV3-1/TRBV3-2|many|-
TGTGCCAGCAGCCAAGGCGGGCGCGGGGTTCGGGAGACCCAGTACTTC
CASSQGGRGVRETQYF
>TRBJ2-7|TRBV21-1|-|-
TGTGCCCAAGGGGGGGAGCGGGATAAAATCTCCTACGAGCAGTACTTC
CAQGGERDKISYEQYF
>TRBJ1-4|TRBV6-2/TRBV6-3|once|-
TGTGCCAGCAGTTACGAGTACGGAAAACTGTTTTTT
CASSYEYGKLFF
>TRBJ1-1|TRBV3-1/TRBV3-2|-|-
TGTGCCAGCAGCCTGTCGGGGGGCCGGGGCACTGAAGCTTTCTTT
CASSLSGGRGTEAFF
>TRBJ2-6|TRBV5-4|once|-
TGTGCCAGCAGCCAGAACCCTAGACTCTCTGGGGCCAACGTCCTGACTTTC
CASSQNPRLSGANVLTF
>TRBJ2-2|TRBV7-9|-|TRBD2
TGTGCCAGCAGACCCACTAGCGGGAGGGCCCCCGGGGAGCTGTTTTTT
CASRPTSGRAPGELFF
>TRBJ2-3|TRBV27|-|-
TGTGCCAGCAGTTTGAGACAGTACAGCACAGATACGCAGTATTTT
CASSLRQYSTDTQYF
>TRBJ2-3|TRBV19|-|TRBD1
TGTGCCAGTAGTATGGACAGGGGAGGCCCCACAGATACGCAGTATTTT
CASSMDRGGPTDTQYF
>TRBJ1-1|TRBV4-2|-|-
TGTGCCAGCAGCCAAGATCGGGGGGACACTGAAGCTTTCTTT
CASSQDRGDTEAFF
>TRBJ2-2|TRBV27|few|TRBD2
TGTGCCAGCAGTTTTCAGGGCCTGACTAGCGGGAGGGCGAACACCGGGGAGCTGTTTTTT
CASSFQGLTSGRANTGELFF
>TRBJ2-5|TRBV11-3|-|-
TGTGCCAGCAGCTCCACAGGGAGAGAGACCCAGTACTTC
CASSSTGRETQYF
>TRBJ1-1|TRBV29-1|few|-
TGCAGCGTTGAGGAGCCCAACACTGAAGCTTTCTTT
CSVEEPNTEAFF
>TRBJ2-3|TRBV5-5|-|-
TGTGCCAGCAGCTTGCACACAGGGTTCGACACAGATACGCAGTATTTT
CASSLHTGFDTDTQYF
>TRBJ2-5|TRBV2|once|-
TGTGCCAGCAGTGAAGTTTTGAGGGAGACCCAGTACTTC
CASSEVLRETQYF
>TRBJ2-1|TRBV7-3|-|-
TGTGCCAGCAGCTTGATAGGGGTGACCTACAATGAGCAGTTCTTC
CASSLIGVTYNEQFF
>TRBJ2-3|TRBV18|-|TRBD1
TGTGCCAGCTCACCACGGGACAGGCGGCTGGGGACAGATACGCAGTATTTT
CASSPRDRRLGTDTQYF
>TRBJ1-5|TRBV15|many|-
TGTGCCACCAGCAGAGATCCCGGGGGACATCAGCCCCAGCATTTT
CATSRDPGGHQPQHF
>TRBJ2-2|TRBV4-2|-|TRBD2
TGTGCCAGCAGCCAAGATAGGGCTAGCGGGAGAAACGGGGAGCTGTTTTTT
CASSQDRASGRNGELFF
>TRBJ2-2|TRBV6-5|-|TRBD2
TGTGCCAGCACCCGACTAGCGGTAAACACCGGGGAGCTGTTTTTT
CASTRLAVNTGELFF
>TRBJ2-5|TRBV5-1|-|TRBD2
TGCGCCAGCAGCCCCGGGGTAGCGGGGTCCCAAGAGACCCAGTACTTC
CASSPGVAGSQETQYF
>TRBJ2-5|TRBV11-2|-|TRBD2
TGTGCCAGCAGCTTGTATAGCGGGAGTCGAGAGACCCAGTACTTC
CASSLYSGSRETQYF
>TRBJ2-7|TRBV7-8|-|TRBD2
TGTGCCAGCAGCCTGAGCGGGGGGGCCGGCTTCTACGAGCAGTACTTC
CASSLSGGAGFYEQYF
>TRBJ1-5|TRBV18|-|TRBD1
TGTGCCAGCTCACGAGGGATTACAGGGGGGGGCCAGCCCCAGCATTTT
CASSRGITGGGQPQHF
>TRBJ1-6|TRBV19|-|-
TGTGCCAGTAGTATAGGCGGGACCTATAATTCACCCCTCCACTTT
CASSIGGTYNSPLHF
>TRBJ1-5|TRBV10-3|few|TRBD1
TGTGCCATCAGAGAAGGACAGGCCTACAATCAGCCCCAGCATTTT
CAIREGQAYNQPQHF
>TRBJ2-1|TRBV6-4|-|TRBD1
TGTGCCAGCAGTGAGCATTCCGGGACAGCCTTTGGGGAGCAGTTCTTC
CASSEHSGTAFGEQFF
>TRBJ2-7|TRBV6-6|many|TRBD2
TGTGCCAGCAGTCGATCTAGCGGTAGCTACGAGCAGTACTTC
CASSRSSGSYEQYF
>TRBJ2-3|TRBV19|-|-
TGTGCCAGTAACCTCCGCAGGGGTGCGGATACGCAGTATTTT
CASNLRRGADTQYF
>TRBJ2-7|TRBV6-5|-|-
TGTGCCAGCAGTTACGGTTTAGCGGCCTCCTACGAGCAGTACTTC
CASSYGLAASYEQYF
>TRBJ1-2|TRBV3-1/TRBV3-2|-|-
TGTGCCAGCAGCCAAGTTTCTATCGGGGAAATCGCCGGCTACACCTTC
CASSQVSIGEIAGYTF
>TRBJ2-2|TRBV19|many|-
TGTGCCAGTAGTACAGGGGTTCCCGGGGAGCTGTTTTTT
CASSTGVPGELFF
>TRBJ2-1|TRBV5-1|-|-
TGCGCCAGCAGCCCTCCCGACGGGATGTTCAATGAGCAGTTCTTC
CASSPPDGMFNEQFF
>TRBJ1-1|TRBV5-1|-|-
TGCGCCAGCGGACTGGGAGATCACGCTGAAGCTTTCTTT
CASGLGDHAEAFF
>TRBJ1-1|TRBV5-1|many|-
TGCGCCAGCAGTACGCAGGGTTTGGGCACTGAAGCTTTCTTT
CASSTQGLGTEAFF
>TRBJ2-1|TRBV2|-|-
TGTGCCAGCAGGGGGGGTTACAATGAGCAGTTCTTC
CASRGGYNEQFF
>TRBJ2-7|TRBV5-1|-|-
TGCGCCAGCAGTGAGGGCTCCGCCTACGAGCAGTACTTC
CASSEGSAYEQYF
>TRBJ1-2|TRBV12-1|-|-
TGTGCCAGCAGCTTTTTCCGACAGGGAAACTATGGCTACACCTTC
CASSFFRQGNYGYTF